This TCR beta chain was captured by sequencing in a study of human T cells and chemical hapten exposure. Study-wide context: Each week of the roughly 23-week study, patients had diphenylcyclopropenone applied to the scalp.

This CDR3 has 15 amino acids. The V end lost 1 base, the J end lost 4 bases, and 11 bases lay between the germline ends. CDR1 KGHSH and CDR2 LQKENI come from the germline V gene. TCRdb used MiXCR to reprocess the RACE reads, holding one entry per CDR3 protein. The sample records around 300,000 distinct CDR3 sequences, roughly 7.4% being singletons. Only a few counts were recorded for this clonotype. Regarding time point: pre-sensitization, week 0. The treatment was: therapeutic diphenylcyclopropenone sensitization with weekly scalp DPC. The template was total RNA from unfractionated whole blood. Sequencing used whole blood, obtained in connection with sensitization to the hapten diphenylcyclopropenone (DPC). The sequence was collected from a young man with alopecia areata. Some clones in this sample may be carry-over from other donors' samples. This chain connects TRBV18 to TRBJ2-1; weak D call: TRBD1 (6 bases). In DNA, the CDR3 is TGTGCCAGCTCACCACTACAGGGTAATTACAATGAGCAGTTCTTC. This codes for CASSPLQGNYNEQFF. The complete variable domain, with remaining parts taken from reference TRBV18 and TRBJ2-1, reads NAGVMQNPRHLVRRRGQEARLRCSPMKGHSHVYWYRQLPEEGLKFMVYLQKENIIDESGMPKERFSAEFPKEGPSILRIQQVVRGDSAAYFCASSPLQGNYNEQFFGPGTRLTVL.